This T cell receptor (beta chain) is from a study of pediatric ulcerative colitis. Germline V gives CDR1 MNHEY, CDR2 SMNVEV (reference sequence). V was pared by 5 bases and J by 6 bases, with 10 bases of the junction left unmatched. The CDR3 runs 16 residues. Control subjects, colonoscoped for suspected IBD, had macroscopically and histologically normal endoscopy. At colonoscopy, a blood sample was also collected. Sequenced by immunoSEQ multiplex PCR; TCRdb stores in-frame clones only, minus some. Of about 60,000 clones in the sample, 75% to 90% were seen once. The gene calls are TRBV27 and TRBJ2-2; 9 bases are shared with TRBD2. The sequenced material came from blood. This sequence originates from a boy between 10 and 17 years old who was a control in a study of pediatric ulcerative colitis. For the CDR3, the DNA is TGTGCCAGCAGTACGGCCGGGACTAGCATTTCCGGGGAGCTGTTTTTT. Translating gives CASSTAGTSISGELFF.